This T cell receptor (beta chain) was observed in a study of control samples from healthy donors and cancer patients. The V end was cut by 5 bases, the J end by 4 bases, with 10 bases between. The germline CDR1 and CDR2 sequences are MNHEY and SMNVEV (reference sequence). CDR3 length: 13 amino acids. Method: immunoSEQ multiplex PCR; TCRdb's copy keeps in-frame clones and lacks some. This sample carries over 75,000 clones, roughly four fifths of them seen once, and the ten largest clones take about 2%. The sample was blood. The clonotype comes from a man in his 60s in good health. The chain is built from TRBV27 and TRBJ2-3; D is uncertain. The CDR3 DNA sequence: TGTGCCAGCAGTGCCCTTCTGGCAGATACGCAGTATTTT. As protein: CASSALLADTQYF.